Only a few counts were recorded for the clone carrying this T cell receptor (beta chain). TCRdb re-derived calls from the 5' RACE reads in MiXCR, one entry per CDR3 protein. Counted here are under 550,000 distinct CDR3 sequences, around a fifth occurring once; the ten biggest clones make up about a sixth. The sample is drawn from a study of T cells after yellow fever vaccination. The sequenced sample was PBMCs, obtained 21 days after the first yellow fever vaccination. This TCR derives from a young man who received the YFV17D yellow fever vaccine.

CDR3 sequence (DNA): TGTGCCAGCAGCCGACAGGGAAATTCACCCCTCCACTTT. It yields the protein CASSRQGNSPLHF. This chain links TRBV7-9 with TRBJ1-6; 7 nucleotides agree with TRBD1. This CDR3 spans 13 amino acids. Trimming at V came to 5 bases and at J to 7 bases, leaving 2 bases not matched to a gene. Germline loops: CDR1 SEHNR, CDR2 FQNEAQ (reference sequence).